This TCR beta chain emerged from a study of cytomegalovirus exposure and HLA in healthy donors. Whole-study results and caveats: Presence/absence analysis assumed near-uniform sequencing depth across donors. A few CMV-associated chains were confirmed in vitro to be specific for CMV antigens.

When sampled, the donors appeared nominally healthy, though they likely had unrecorded immune exposures. With respect to this clone: Its specificity is unknown.

The PCR was carried out with 60 Vbeta primers and 13 Jbeta primers. TCRdb keeps only in-frame clones here, not all; method: immunoSEQ multiplex PCR. The sample lists roughly 120,000 clones, 73% occurring once. The sample consisted of PBMCs. The clonotype was recovered from a man in his forties in good health and CMV-seronegative.

This CDR3 reads CASSLPGGSYEQYF. In nucleotides, the CDR3 is TGTGCCAGCAGCTTACCGGGGGGCTCCTACGAGCAGTACTTC. This sequence joins TRBV7-2 and TRBJ2-7, with 7 bases fitting TRBD2. This CDR3 has 14 amino acids. From germline, CDR1 is SGHTA and CDR2 FQGNSA. V shed 2 bases and J 0 bases; nucleotides not matched to a gene: 1.